The 13 T cell receptor beta chains listed next were all sequenced from one sample in a study of blood T cell repertoires in COVID-19. Produced via immunoSEQ multiplex PCR; TCRdb's table is partial and in-frame only. The table lists more than 350,000 clones, roughly 90% of them singletons. Material for sequencing was PBMCs or T cells enriched from blood (not recorded which). The receptors come from a woman aged 18 to 35 who had been exposed to COVID-19.

The rearrangement links TRBV27 to TRBJ2-5; possible D gene TRBD1, 7 bases. The CDR3 totals 14 residues. CDR1 is MNHEY, CDR2 SMNVEV, per germline (reference sequence). Deletions cut 2 bases from V and 4 bases from J, with 11 bases between. This CDR3 is CASSLAGGRETQYF. CDR3 DNA: TGTGCCAGCAGTTTAGCAGGGGGGCGAGAGACCCAGTACTTC.

This chain joins TRBV11-2 and TRBJ2-2; TRBD1 might be the D (6 bases). The CDR3 extends over 19 amino acids. Germline CDR1 is SGHAT and CDR2 is FQNNGV. V lost 5 bases and J 6 bases, leaving 28 bases between the germline ends. The CDR3: CASSPLRQGQVQSAGELFF. CDR3 sequence (DNA): TGTGCCAGCAGCCCCCTTAGGCAGGGGCAAGTGCAGTCGGCCGGGGAGCTGTTTTTT.

This chain uses TRBV19 with TRBJ2-2; D is unresolved. The germline CDR1 and CDR2 sequences are LNHDA and SQIVND (reference sequence). The CDR3 consists of 14 residues. Trimming cost V 5 bases and J 1 base, with 8 bases left between them. CDR3 nucleotide sequence: TGTGCCAGTAGTGCTCAGGTGAACACCGGGGAGCTGTTTTTT. Its translation is CASSAQVNTGELFF.

The CDR3 spells CASSLVLRNTGELFF. CDR3 bases: TGTGCCAGCAGCTTGGTGCTGCGGAACACCGGGGAGCTGTTTTTT. The V gene is TRBV5-4, the J gene TRBJ2-2, with D uncertain. V lost 0 bases and J lost 1, with 7 bases in between. The CDR3 covers 15 residues. Germline loops: CDR1 SGHNT, CDR2 YYREEE (reference sequence).

The chain has TRBV4-3 and TRBJ1-3; D not certain. The CDR3 is made up of 18 amino acids. Per germline, CDR1 LGHNA and CDR2 YSLEER. The V end lost 2 bases, the J end lost 0 bases, and 17 bases lay between the germline ends. CDR3 DNA: TGCGCCAGCAGCCAATTCTTTGTTCAGGAAAGCTCTGGAAACACCATATATTTT. Its translation: CASSQFFVQESSGNTIYF.

V gene TRBV19 combines with J gene TRBJ1-1; 10 bases agree with TRBD1. This CDR3 comprises 16 residues. The germline V gene has CDR1 LNHDA and CDR2 SQIVND (reference sequence). With 7 bases clipped from V and 1 base from J, the junction kept 9 bases outside the gene matches. The CDR3: CASTDRGQLGNTEAFF. As DNA, the CDR3 is TGTGCCAGTACCGACAGGGGGCAGCTTGGGAACACTGAAGCTTTCTTT. Combining the CDR3 with reference TRBV19 and TRBJ1-1 gives the whole variable domain DGGITQSPKYLFRKEGQNVTLSCEQNLNHDAMYWYRQDPGQGLRLIYYSQIVNDFQKGDIAEGYSVSREKKESFPLTVTSAQKNPTAFYLCASTDRGQLGNTEAFFGQGTRLTVV.

This chain connects TRBV28 to TRBJ1-1; 7 nucleotides align to TRBD1. After removal of 1 base from V and 6 bases from J, the junction contained 11 bases not matched to a gene. The CDR3 loop spans 16 amino acids. Germline V gives CDR1 MDHEN, CDR2 SYDVKM. CDR3 sequence reads: CASSLLKGAPGPEAFF. The CDR3 coding sequence is TGTGCCAGCAGTTTATTGAAGGGGGCCCCTGGGCCTGAAGCTTTCTTT.

The chain carries TRBV13 and TRBJ2-1; 7 bases line up with TRBD2. The germline CDR1 and CDR2 sequences are PRHDT and FYEKMQ (reference sequence). The CDR3 runs 15 residues. V dropped 1 base and J dropped 8; count of bases not matched to a gene: 8. Here the CDR3 reads CASSLVGPSGDEQFF. The CDR3 DNA reads TGTGCCAGCAGCTTAGTTGGGCCTAGCGGTGATGAGCAGTTCTTC.

This chain uses TRBV15 with TRBJ2-7; 11 bases match TRBD1. This CDR3 has 15 residues. The germline V gene encodes CDR1 LNHNV and CDR2 YYDKDF (reference sequence). After removal of 0 bases from V and 5 bases from J, the junction contained 3 bases not matched to a gene. For the CDR3, the DNA is TGTGCCACCAGCAGAGAACGGGACAGGGGGGACGAGCAGTACTTC. This translates into CATSRERDRGDEQYF. Filled out from reference TRBV15 and TRBJ2-7, the complete variable domain reads DAMVIQNPRYQVTQFGKPVTLSCSQTLNHNVMYWYQQKSSQAPKLLFHYYDKDFNNEADTPDNFQSRRPNTSFCFLDIRSPGLGDTAMYLCATSRERDRGDEQYFGPGTRLTVT.

The chain employs TRBV11-1 and TRBJ1-2; D is possibly TRBD1 (6 bases). Trimming took off 1 base at V and 4 bases at J, with 13 bases between the two ends. The CDR3 is 15 residues long. The germline gives CDR1 SGHAT, CDR2 FQDESV (reference sequence). The chain's CDR3 is CASSLVQGSGYGYTF. The CDR3 nucleotides are TGTGCCAGCAGCTTAGTACAGGGAAGCGGCTATGGCTACACCTTC.

The chain employs TRBV19 and TRBJ2-7, with 12 nucleotides matching TRBD2. This CDR3 has 21 residues. Germline CDR1 LNHDA, CDR2 SQIVND (reference sequence). V gave up 3 bases and J gave up 2 bases; unmatched junction bases: 20. CDR3 residues: CASSIPRLAGETPSQAYEQYF. In nucleotides, the CDR3 is TGTGCCAGTAGTATCCCTCGACTAGCGGGAGAGACACCGAGCCAGGCCTACGAGCAGTACTTC.

The chain recombines TRBV7-2 with TRBJ2-3, with D perhaps TRBD2 (6 bases). With 0 bases removed from V and 0 bases from J, the gap between germline ends came to 7 bases. CDR3 length equals 15 residues. Germline CDR1 and CDR2: SGHTA and FQGNSA. CDR3 sequence reads: CASSLARGSTDTQYF. The CDR3 nucleotides read TGTGCCAGCAGCTTAGCCCGGGGGAGCACAGATACGCAGTATTTT. Together with reference TRBV7-2 and TRBJ2-3, the CDR3 gives the full variable domain: GAGVSQSPSNKVTEKGKDVELRCDPISGHTALYWYRQSLGQGLEFLIYFQGNSAPDKSGLPSDRFSAERTGGSVSTLTIQRTQQEDSAVYLCASSLARGSTDTQYFGPGTRLTVL.

The V call is TRBV10-3, the J call TRBJ2-1; D may be TRBD1 (5 bases). V gave up 2 bases and J gave up 1 base, with 6 bases separating them. Germline CDR1 ENHRY, CDR2 SYGVKD. This CDR3 has 14 residues. CDR3 DNA: TGTGCCATCAGTGAGCAGGGTTCCTACAATGAGCAGTTCTTC. This codes for CAISEQGSYNEQFF.